The T cell receptor (beta chain) described here comes from a study of blood T cell repertoires in COVID-19. The CDR3 has 14 residues. With 5 bases clipped from V and 7 bases from J, the junction kept 10 bases outside the gene matches. Germline V lookup: CDR1 LNHDA, CDR2 SQIVND (reference sequence). Sequencing used immunoSEQ multiplex PCR; TCRdb keeps in-frame clones, though not all of them. Seen here are about 350,000 clones, more than 70% observed once, and the top ten hold over 4%. The receptor was isolated from a woman under 40 who had recovered from COVID-19. The V and J genes are TRBV19 and TRBJ2-7; 8 positions agree with TRBD1. Sequenced input: PBMCs or T cells enriched from blood (not recorded which). Written as DNA, the CDR3 is TGTGCCAGTAGTTCTACAGGGGGAGTGGGGGAGCAGTACTTC. It codes for CASSSTGGVGEQYF.